This TCR beta chain was retrieved from a study of shared clonotypes between healthy human individuals. Nashville, Tennessee was home to all donors, each a Caucasian adult. The V gene's germline CDR1 is SEHNR and CDR2 FQNEAQ (reference sequence). Trimming removed 5 bases from V and 5 bases from J; junction bases left unmatched: 9. The CDR3 is made up of 17 amino acids. Measured with immunoSEQ multiplex PCR; TCRdb has only the in-frame clones, and not every one. The data show about 1 million clones, 75% to 85% seen once. This chain links TRBV7-9 with TRBJ2-3; TRBD2 matches at 14 bases. The sample was memory CD4+ T cells from PBMCs. Subset given: CD45RA-negative fraction. The receptor's source is a man younger than 35 in good health. Some clones in this sample may be carry-over from other donors' samples. The CDR3 DNA reads as TGTGCCAGCAGCCAACGCGGGACTAGCGGGAGTCGAGATACGCAGTATTTT. Protein sequence: CASSQRGTSGSRDTQYF.